One sample yielded the 12 T cell receptor beta chains listed below, sequenced in a study of CD8 T cells in Susac syndrome. It was with random hexamers that 0.5 to 1 ug RNA was reverse transcribed. In TCRdb, the immunoSEQ multiplex PCR reads were re-called with MiXCR into one record per CDR3 protein. The data show 130,000 or so distinct CDR3 sequences, roughly 94% seen once. The sample was CD8+ T cells from PBMCs. The receptors originated from a human donor with Susac syndrome.

The CDR3 sequence: CASSSTAGTGGNQPQHF. The CDR3 nucleotides are TGCGCCAGCAGTTCGACCGCCGGGACAGGGGGCAATCAGCCCCAGCATTTT. This chain links TRBV4-1 with TRBJ1-5; 10 nucleotides line up with TRBD1. Germline trimming cut 6 bases from V and 2 bases from J; bases unmatched to any gene: 10. The CDR3 is made up of 17 amino acids. Germline V gives CDR1 MGHRA, CDR2 YSYEKL.

The chain employs TRBV15 and TRBJ1-1; possible D gene TRBD1, 6 bases. The CDR3 totals 14 residues. The ends were cut back, 5 bases at V and 5 bases at J, with 15 bases in the middle. Per the germline V gene, CDR1 is LNHNV and CDR2 is YYDKDF (reference sequence). CDR3 coding DNA: TGTGCCACCAGCGGCGGACAGCGGATTACTGAAGCTTTCTTT. Its translation: CATSGGQRITEAFF. Full variable domain (missing parts from reference TRBV15 and TRBJ1-1): DAMVIQNPRYQVTQFGKPVTLSCSQTLNHNVMYWYQQKSSQAPKLLFHYYDKDFNNEADTPDNFQSRRPNTSFCFLDIRSPGLGDTAMYLCATSGGQRITEAFFGQGTRLTVV.

V usage is TRBV20-1 and J usage is TRBJ2-7, with TRBD1 matching 7 bases. In germline, CDR1 is DFQATT, CDR2 SNEGSKA (reference sequence). The CDR3 is made up of 13 amino acids. With V trimmed by 6 bases and J by 3 bases, 8 bases remained unmatched. CDR3: CSAIDRAVYEQYF. The CDR3 region has the DNA TGCAGTGCCATCGACAGGGCCGTCTACGAGCAGTACTTC.

The chain recombines TRBV29-1 with TRBJ1-2; D call uncertain. The germline V and J ends were trimmed by 5 bases and 0 bases, with 13 bases remaining between them. The CDR3 totals 14 residues. CDR1 is SQVTM and CDR2 is ANQGSEA in the germline V gene. The CDR3 sequence: CSVIKRRTNYGYTF. As DNA, the CDR3 is TGCAGCGTTATAAAACGACGGACTAACTATGGCTACACCTTC.

The V gene is TRBV4-1, the J gene TRBJ2-7, with D uncertain. Between the trimmed V and J ends, which lost 1 base and 0 bases, there was a span of 13 bases. The length of the CDR3 is 16 residues. The V gene's germline CDR1 is MGHRA and CDR2 YSYEKL. This CDR3 reads CASSQVAAPGSYEQYF. CDR3 bases: TGCGCCAGCAGCCAAGTGGCCGCGCCGGGCTCCTACGAGCAGTACTTC.

This chain joins TRBV25-1 and TRBJ1-2, with no clear D. The CDR3 is made up of 15 amino acids. Trimming left V 4 bases short and J 3 bases short, with 15 bases between. Germline values: CDR1 MGHDK, CDR2 SYGVNS. The DNA of the CDR3 is TGTGCCAGCAGTGGGTTATCCGGGCTCTACTATGGCTACACCTTC. Its translation: CASSGLSGLYYGYTF.

This chain connects TRBV7-9 to TRBJ1-1; D uncertain. CDR1 and CDR2 from the germline V gene are SEHNR and FQNEAQ (reference sequence). The length of the CDR3 is 15 residues. V was cut by 3 bases and J by 2 bases, with 13 bases left in between. The CDR3 DNA sequence: TGTGCCAGCAGCTTTGAAAGGAATCGAAACACTGAAGCTTTCTTT. Translated, it gives CASSFERNRNTEAFF.

This sequence joins TRBV25-1 and TRBJ1-2, with D maybe TRBD1 (6 bases). Germline V gives CDR1 MGHDK, CDR2 SYGVNS. V dropped 1 base and J dropped 4 bases, with 10 bases sitting between them. CDR3 length: 14 amino acids. The CDR3 sequence is CASSEFETGYGYTF. CDR3 DNA: TGTGCCAGCAGTGAATTCGAGACAGGCTATGGCTACACCTTC.

J is TRBJ1-1 and V is TRBV29-1, with D unresolved. This CDR3 has 13 residues. Per the germline V gene, CDR1 is SQVTM and CDR2 is ANQGSEA. Trimming left V 5 bases short and J 1 base short, with 11 bases between. CDR3 amino acids: CSVTKAGNTEAFF. For the CDR3, the DNA is TGCAGCGTTACTAAAGCTGGGAACACTGAAGCTTTCTTT.

The V call is TRBV5-1, the J call TRBJ2-7; possible D gene TRBD1, 6 bases. V was pared by 0 bases and J by 6 bases, with 10 bases between. The CDR3 has 13 residues. Germline CDR1 is SGHRS and CDR2 is YFSETQ. As DNA, the CDR3 is TGCGCCAGCAGCTTGGGCAGGGGTAGCGAGCAGTACTTC. Translating gives CASSLGRGSEQYF.

Here the CDR3 DNA reads TGCAGCGTTCTGGACTATGGCTACACCTTC. Translating gives CSVLDYGYTF. The chain links TRBV29-1 to TRBJ1-2; unclear D gene. CDR3 size: 10 residues. With 5 bases removed from V and 3 bases from J, the gap between germline ends came to 4 bases. The germline V gene has CDR1 SQVTM and CDR2 ANQGSEA.

This CDR3 reads CASSQVGLAGGEQYF. The DNA for the CDR3 is TGCGCCAGCAGCCAAGTTGGACTAGCGGGGGGGGAGCAGTACTTC. The V call is TRBV4-1, the J call TRBJ2-7; 15 bases line up with TRBD2. The V segment lost 1 base and the J segment 7 bases; nucleotides outside the gene matches: 2. The CDR3 is made up of 15 amino acids. Germline values: CDR1 MGHRA, CDR2 YSYEKL.